A selection of T cell receptor beta chains follows, all from one sample in a study of cytomegalovirus exposure and HLA in healthy donors. Sequencing was performed with immunoSEQ multiplex PCR; in TCRdb, only in-frame clones are kept and a portion is missing. The top ten hold 3% to 4% of the sample, which has approximately 140,000 clones, around 80% seen once. The sequencing sample was made of PBMCs. These receptors were taken from a woman in her forties in good health and CMV-seronegative. Each CDR3 is given with its conserved first and last residue. A D gene is named only where the DNA matches it firmly. Rows give clone size only sometimes, using once, few, many, or a class for an expanded clone.

J gene,V gene,D gene,clone size,CDR3 DNA,CDR3 protein
TRBJ1-1,TRBV5-6,NA,NA,TGTGCCAGCAGCCAGGATGGGGGGTCCACTGAAGCTTTCTTT,CASSQDGGSTEAFF
TRBJ1-5,TRBV5-8,NA,NA,TGTGCCAGCAGCTTCAGGGATCAGCCCCAGCATTTT,CASSFRDQPQHF
TRBJ1-3,TRBV15,TRBD1,NA,TGTGCCACCAGCAAATCAGACAGGGGACCCACAATAGCTGGAAACACCATATATTTT,CATSKSDRGPTIAGNTIYF
TRBJ2-1,TRBV7-2,TRBD2,NA,TGTGCCAGCGGAATGGCTAGCGGCTACAATGAGCAGTTCTTC,CASGMASGYNEQFF
TRBJ1-1,TRBV2,NA,few,TGTGCCAGCAGTGACGGACAGTTGAACACTGAAGCTTTCTTT,CASSDGQLNTEAFF
TRBJ2-1,TRBV5-4,TRBD2,few,TGTGCCAGCAGCATCTCAGCGGGGTACAATGAGCAGTTCTTC,CASSISAGYNEQFF
TRBJ1-3,TRBV18,TRBD1,few,TGTGCCAGCTCAGAGGACAGGACCAGCTCTGGAAACACCATATATTTT,CASSEDRTSSGNTIYF
TRBJ1-2,TRBV6-1,NA,NA,TGTGCCACCCTCCCACGGGTAACCTATGGCTACACCTTC,CATLPRVTYGYTF
TRBJ2-2,TRBV4-1,TRBD2,NA,TGCGCCAGCAGCCAAGATCCTATCCACCTGGAAGCGGGGGGGCTGGACGGGGAGCTGTTTTTT,CASSQDPIHLEAGGLDGELFF
TRBJ2-3,TRBV15,TRBD2,NA,TGTGCCACCAGCACCCGGACTAGCGGGGCGGATACGCAGTATTTT,CATSTRTSGADTQYF
TRBJ1-2,TRBV4-1,TRBD1,NA,TGCGCCAGCAGCCAAGGACAGGGGGCCTATGGCTACACCTTC,CASSQGQGAYGYTF
TRBJ2-7,TRBV13,TRBD1,NA,TGTGCCAGCAGCCAGGGACAGCCCTCCTACGAGCAGTACTTC,CASSQGQPSYEQYF
TRBJ2-7,TRBV7-2,NA,NA,TGTGCCAGCAGCTTAGGGGGGCAGCCAAGCTCCTACGAGCAGTACTTC,CASSLGGQPSSYEQYF
TRBJ2-1,TRBV27,NA,NA,TGTGCCGGCAGTGGACTACCTGGGCCCAATTTCAACGATGAGCAGTTCTTC,CAGSGLPGPNFNDEQFF
TRBJ2-1,TRBV4-1,NA,NA,TGCGCCAGCAGGGCAGTTGGGCGGGACCACAATGAGCAGTTCTTC,CASRAVGRDHNEQFF
TRBJ1-3,TRBV5-1,NA,few,TGCGCCAGCAGCTTGGGGGGAGGAGGCTCTGGAAACACCATATATTTT,CASSLGGGGSGNTIYF
TRBJ2-7,TRBV9,TRBD2,NA,TGTGCCAGCAGCGTAGGGGAGGGTGCCTACGAGCAGTACTTC,CASSVGEGAYEQYF
TRBJ1-2,TRBV14,NA,NA,TGTGCCAGCAGCCAAGACGGAAGCCCCGGCGGTGGCTACACCTTC,CASSQDGSPGGGYTF
TRBJ1-2,TRBV5-4,TRBD1,NA,TGTGCCAGCAGCTTGACAGGGGGCGGCGGCTACACCTTC,CASSLTGGGGYTF
TRBJ2-1,TRBV7-9,NA,few,TGTGCCAGCAGCTTGCCCGGGAACAATGAGCAGTTCTTC,CASSLPGNNEQFF
TRBJ1-2,TRBV10-3,NA,NA,TGTGCCATCAGTCCCGGGGAGGAGAACTATGGCTACACCTTC,CAISPGEENYGYTF
TRBJ2-7,TRBV14,TRBD2,NA,TGTGCCAGCAGTCGACTACTGATTGGCGGGAGGAAGTACTTC,CASSRLLIGGRKYF
TRBJ2-7,TRBV28,TRBD1,NA,TGTGCCAGCAGTTGGGACAGACACGAGCAGTACTTC,CASSWDRHEQYF
TRBJ2-7,TRBV13,TRBD2,NA,TGTGCCAGCAGCAACTCGGGGGGCGAGCAGTACTTC,CASSNSGGEQYF
TRBJ2-7,TRBV15,NA,NA,TGTACCACCAGCAGAGATCGGGGCCGGGGGTACGAGCAGTACTTC,CTTSRDRGRGYEQYF
TRBJ2-7,TRBV28,TRBD1,NA,TGTGCCAGCAGTTCGGGGACAGAGTACGAGCAGTACTTC,CASSSGTEYEQYF
TRBJ1-2,TRBV6-5,NA,NA,TGTGCCAGCAGTTCCCTTAGGGGGGGGCGATATGGCTACACCTTC,CASSSLRGGRYGYTF
TRBJ2-3,TRBV2,NA,NA,TGTGCCAGCAAGTTACAGGGAGATACGCAGTATTTT,CASKLQGDTQYF
TRBJ1-3,TRBV5-4,TRBD1,NA,TGTGCCAGCAGCTTAGGGACAGGAGCCCTCTCTGGAAACACCATATATTTT,CASSLGTGALSGNTIYF
TRBJ2-3,TRBV4-2,NA,NA,TGTGCCAGCAGCCACGCAGGGTCGGATACGCAGTATTTT,CASSHAGSDTQYF
TRBJ2-2,TRBV21-1,NA,NA,TGTGCCGGGCAAAAATTCGCCGGGGAGCTGTTTTTT,CAGQKFAGELFF
TRBJ2-1,TRBV7-2,NA,NA,TGTGCCAGCAGCTTAGAACTAGCTCCCTACAATGAGCAGTTCTTC,CASSLELAPYNEQFF
TRBJ2-3,TRBV7-9,TRBD1,NA,TGTGCCAGCACCAATACAGGGGGTCAGCCCACAGATACGCAGTATTTT,CASTNTGGQPTDTQYF
TRBJ1-1,TRBV6-5,NA,NA,TGTGCCAGCAGTTACAGAAACAGGGCGTTGAACACTGAAGCTTTCTTT,CASSYRNRALNTEAFF
TRBJ2-7,TRBV7-2,TRBD2,NA,TGTGCCAGCAGCACCAGACTAGCGGGGGGGTCCGAGCAGTACTTC,CASSTRLAGGSEQYF
TRBJ1-1,TRBV6-5,TRBD1,NA,TGTGCCAGCATACTAAACAGGGGGTTAGACACTGAAGCTTTCTTT,CASILNRGLDTEAFF
TRBJ2-1,TRBV15,NA,NA,TGTGCCACCAGCAGAGTTCGAGACTCCTACAATGAGCAGTTCTTC,CATSRVRDSYNEQFF
TRBJ2-1,TRBV7-8,TRBD2,NA,TGTGCCAGCAGCCTAAGCGGGGCGGGAGGCGGGCAGTTCTTC,CASSLSGAGGGQFF
TRBJ2-3,TRBV4-2,NA,NA,TGTGCCAGCAGCCGATTCGGACAGACAGATACGCAGTATTTT,CASSRFGQTDTQYF
TRBJ2-7,TRBV27,TRBD1,NA,TGTGCCAGCAGTCCCTCGACAGGGGACCTCTCCTACGAGCAGTACTTC,CASSPSTGDLSYEQYF
TRBJ1-3,TRBV5-6,NA,once,TGTGCCAGCAGCTTGGTCGGGATAGGAAACACCATATATTTT,CASSLVGIGNTIYF
TRBJ1-5,TRBV5-1,TRBD1,few,TGCGCCAGCAGCGCAGGACAGGGGGCTCAGCCCCAGCATTTT,CASSAGQGAQPQHF
TRBJ1-1,TRBV2,NA,few,TGTGCCAGCAGTCCGGGAATGAACACTGAAGCTTTCTTT,CASSPGMNTEAFF